This T cell receptor (beta chain) comes out of a study of T cell responses to AZD1222 COVID-19 vaccine. Trimming pared 1 base from V and 3 bases from J, leaving 10 bases between. Germline assignment: CDR1 SEHNR and CDR2 FQNEAQ (reference sequence). This CDR3 spans 15 amino acids. The assay was immunoSEQ multiplex PCR, and TCRdb's table has in-frame clones only and misses some. Altogether 100,000 to 150,000 clones are present, 90% being singletons, with the ten largest covering about 4.3%. The sequence was obtained from an adult in good health. Sample: peripheral blood, taken on day 0 of MenACWY control vaccination. J is TRBJ1-3 and V is TRBV7-9, with a weak D call TRBD1 (5 bases). The CDR3 DNA follows: TGTGCCAGCAGCTTAGGGGGCGCGGGTGGAAACACCATATATTTT. Translation gives CASSLGGAGGNTIYF.